A single sample is the source of the 23 T cell receptor beta chains below, sequenced in a study of identical twins (dated by TCRdb to the mid-2010s). Receptor libraries were prepared by 5' RACE. Data came from an Illumina HiSeq 2000. TCRdb trimmed public reads at Q25 via fastp, called clones via MiXCR and kept in-frame beta chains. Each record represents a unique CDR3 protein, reported with the most common genes and DNA among its rows. The sample table shows around 480,000 distinct CDR3 sequences, and 14% are seen once. The ten top clones hold around 0.98% of the sample. This sample was shared with a second study, whose subject was yellow fever vaccine responses in identical twins.

The material sequenced was CD4+ T cells sorted from blood. These receptors were obtained from a woman aged 18-29 years in good health.

V and J are TRBV12-3 or TRBV12-4 and TRBJ2-2; no reliable D call. This CDR3 comprises 13 residues. Trimming removed 7 bases at V and 0 bases at J, with 6 bases between. CDR3 sequence reads: CASMGANTGELFF. DNA of the CDR3: TGTGCCAGCATGGGTGCGAACACCGGGGAGCTGTTTTTT.

This clonotype occurred a few times. The chain couples TRBV20-1 to TRBJ2-1; D is perhaps TRBD1 or TRBD2 (6 bases each). Trimming took 0 bases from V and 10 from J, leaving 16 bases between them. The CDR3 contains 14 residues. In germline, CDR1 is DFQATT, CDR2 SNEGSKA (reference sequence). CDR3 residues: CSAREGAGRYEQFF. The CDR3 DNA reads TGCAGTGCTAGAGAGGGGGCGGGGCGGTACGAGCAGTTCTTC.

The chain couples TRBV5-1 to TRBJ2-2, with D tentatively TRBD2 (6 bases). In germline, CDR1 is SGHRS, CDR2 YFSETQ. V was trimmed by 7 bases and J by 6 bases, leaving 13 bases between them. This CDR3 contains 13 residues. In nucleotides, the CDR3 is TGCGCCAGCCAATCCGGGGGTCCCGGGGAGCTGTTTTTT. Protein: CASQSGGPGELFF. The entire variable domain, with the rest obtained from reference TRBV5-1 and TRBJ2-2, is as follows: KAGVTQTPRYLIKTRGQQVTLSCSPISGHRSVSWYQQTPGQGLQFLFEYFSETQRNKGNFPGRFSGRQFSNSRSEMNVSTLELGDSALYLCASQSGGPGELFFGEGSRLTVL.

The chain recombines TRBV12-3 or TRBV12-4 with TRBJ2-3; TRBD2 aligns across 7 bases. The CDR3 is made up of 14 amino acids. The V segment lost 4 bases and the J segment 5 bases; nucleotides outside the gene matches: 6. CDR3 sequence: CASSWREGGDTQYF. The CDR3 bases are TGTGCCAGCAGTTGGAGGGAGGGTGGAGATACGCAGTATTTT.

J is TRBJ1-6 and V is TRBV7-2; 8 bases match TRBD1. Trimming at V came to 4 bases and at J to 7 bases, leaving 3 bases not matched to a gene. CDR1 and CDR2 (germline): SGHTA, FQGNSA. This CDR3 is built from 14 residues. This chain's CDR3 is CASSYDRGNSPLHF. As DNA, the CDR3 is TGTGCCAGCAGCTACGACAGGGGAAATTCACCCCTCCACTTT.

About this clonotype itself: One end of the junction does not line up with germline, which may come from a read error. The chain combines TRBV3-1 with TRBJ2-3; 9 bases are shared with TRBD2. The CDR3 runs 15 residues. Germline V gene sequence: CDR1 LGHDT, CDR2 YNNKEL (reference sequence). The CDR3 bases are TGTGCCAGCTGCCAACTAGCGGGTGTCACAGATACGCAGTATTTT. It specifies CASCQLAGVTDTQYF.

The J gene is TRBJ2-3, the V gene TRBV20-1, with 12 bases matching TRBD2. J gave up 4 bases and V 6 bases, and 8 bases lay outside the gene matches. From germline, CDR1 is DFQATT and CDR2 SNEGSKA (reference sequence). This CDR3 spans 15 amino acids. CDR3 sequence reads: CSARTSGIFPDTQYF. The CDR3 DNA is TGCAGTGCGAGGACTAGCGGGATTTTTCCAGATACGCAGTATTTT.

The gene calls are TRBV6-1 and TRBJ2-5; D is unclear. Trimming took 2 bases from V and 3 from J, leaving 10 bases between them. CDR3 size: 14 residues. The V gene's germline CDR1 is MNHNS and CDR2 SASEGT. This CDR3 reads CASSEMGNEETQYF. In DNA, the CDR3 is TGTGCCAGCAGTGAAATGGGGAATGAAGAGACCCAGTACTTC.

The chain combines TRBV9 with TRBJ2-3, with 7 bases matching TRBD2. CDR1 is SGDLS and CDR2 is YYNGEE in the germline V gene. The CDR3 extends over 16 amino acids. Trimming at V came to 4 bases and at J to 2 bases, leaving 10 bases not matched to a gene. This CDR3 is CASSPRAGVDTDTQYF. In DNA form, the CDR3 reads TGTGCCAGCAGCCCACGGGCGGGGGTGGACACAGATACGCAGTATTTT.

This clonotype appeared a few times. The chain combines TRBV20-1 with TRBJ1-1; D ambiguous. Germline CDR1 and CDR2: DFQATT and SNEGSKA (reference sequence). Between the trimmed V and J ends, which lost 3 bases and 1 base, there was a span of 9 bases. This CDR3 is built from 13 residues. This CDR3 is CSARRRGNTEAFF. The CDR3 DNA reads as TGCAGTGCTAGGAGACGGGGGAACACTGAAGCTTTCTTT.

The chain has TRBV12-3 or TRBV12-4 and TRBJ2-5, with D tentatively TRBD1 or TRBD2 (6 bases each). Trimming pared 6 bases from V and 2 bases from J, leaving 16 bases between. The CDR3 covers 15 residues. CDR3 sequence: CASRRGGTLQETQYF. Written as DNA, the CDR3 is TGTGCCAGCAGGAGAGGGGGGACCTTGCAAGAGACCCAGTACTTC.

The table lists this clonotype with many counts. V and J are TRBV12-3 or TRBV12-4 and TRBJ2-3; 11 nucleotides match TRBD2. Unmatched junction bases numbered 2, after V lost 6 bases and J lost 3 bases. CDR3 length: 14 amino acids. CDR3 region: CASRASGRTDTQYF. Here the CDR3 DNA reads TGTGCCAGCAGGGCTAGCGGGAGGACAGATACGCAGTATTTT.

V gene TRBV2 combines with J gene TRBJ1-1; no reliable D call. Germline loops: CDR1 SNHLY, CDR2 FYNNEI. The V end lost 3 bases, the J end lost 9 bases, and 8 bases lay between the germline ends. The CDR3 extends over 11 amino acids. The CDR3: CASSDFLQAFF. DNA of the CDR3: TGTGCCAGCAGTGACTTTCTCCAAGCTTTCTTT.

Only a few counts were recorded for this clonotype. This chain joins TRBV20-1 and TRBJ1-6; no firm D call. This CDR3 has 15 residues. Looked up from germline, CDR1 is DFQATT and CDR2 is SNEGSKA (reference sequence). V was trimmed by 2 bases and J by 6 bases, leaving 14 bases between them. CDR3 nucleotide sequence: TGCAGTGCTAGACCCTCCTCAGGAGCTAATTCACCCCTCCACTTT. Amino acid sequence: CSARPSSGANSPLHF.

This clonotype appeared many times. The chain has TRBV4-2 and TRBJ2-7; 7 nucleotides align to TRBD2. Germline CDR1 reads LGHNA; CDR2 reads YNFKEQ. The trim removed 0 bases at V and 0 bases at J, leaving 8 bases unmatched. The length of the CDR3 is 17 residues. DNA for the CDR3: TGTGCCAGCAGCCAAGAATCCTTGGGCGGGGGCTCCTACGAGCAGTACTTC. This encodes CASSQESLGGGSYEQYF.

With respect to this clonotype: An end of the junction does not agree with germline; a read error may underlie this. The chain links TRBV3-1 to TRBJ2-6; 8 bases map to TRBD2. The CDR3 contains 19 residues. Germline V gives CDR1 LGHDT, CDR2 YNNKEL (reference sequence). CDR3 sequence reads: CASTQDFGTSVPGANVLTF. Written as DNA, the CDR3 is TGTGCCAGCACCCAAGATTTCGGGACTAGTGTACCTGGGGCCAACGTCCTGACTTTC.

This clonotype was detected a few times. The chain is built from TRBV20-1 and TRBJ2-5; no definite D call. V lost 1 base to trimming and J lost 2 bases, with 5 bases between them. This CDR3 has 12 residues. CDR1 DFQATT and CDR2 SNEGSKA come from the germline V gene (reference sequence). The chain's CDR3 is CSARARQETQYF. CDR3 coding DNA: TGCAGTGCTAGAGCCAGACAAGAGACCCAGTACTTC.

This clonotype has a count of ten or more. The chain employs TRBV12-3 or TRBV12-4 and TRBJ2-3; D not resolved. Trimming cost V 8 bases and J 6 bases, with 12 bases left between them. This CDR3 is built from 12 residues. The CDR3 loop reads CASSLGWDTQYF. CDR3 coding DNA: TGTGCCAGCTCCCTAGGGTGGGATACGCAGTATTTT.

The CDR3: CASSLTDRTDQYF. CDR3 DNA sequence: TGTGCCAGCAGTCTAACGGACCGGACGGACCAGTACTTC. The chain joins TRBV28 to TRBJ2-7; D not resolved. V was shortened by 5 bases and J by 10 bases, with 18 bases between the two germline ends. Germline-derived CDR1 and CDR2 are MDHEN and SYDVKM. The CDR3 runs to 13 residues.

This clonotype has a handful of counts. CDR3 nucleotides: TGCAGTGCTAGAAAGACAGGGGGCGCGTTCAACGAGCAGTACTTC. This translates into CSARKTGGAFNEQYF. The rearrangement links TRBV20-1 to TRBJ2-7; 10 bases fit TRBD1. Germline-derived CDR1 and CDR2 are DFQATT and SNEGSKA (reference sequence). The V and J ends lost 2 bases and 5 bases, in that order; junction bases with no gene match: 9. The CDR3 has 15 amino acids.

The chain couples TRBV6-5 to TRBJ1-5; no definite D call. The CDR3 length is 17 residues. The V gene lost 4 bases and the J gene lost 5 bases, with 21 bases spanning the gap. Germline CDR1 is MNHEY and CDR2 is SVGAGI. CDR3 nucleotide sequence: TGTGCCAGCAGTTCCTCGGGCCGACGGTCGGTCCATCAGCCCCAGCATTTT. Translation gives CASSSSGRRSVHQPQHF.

At least ten counts were recorded for this clonotype. This chain joins TRBV5-1 and TRBJ2-2; a weak D match, TRBD2 (5 bases). The germline V and J ends were trimmed by 3 bases and 1 base, with 10 bases remaining between them. Germline assignment: CDR1 SGHRS and CDR2 YFSETQ. The CDR3 loop spans 15 amino acids. For the CDR3, the DNA is TGCGCCAGCAGCTCCAAACTAGGGAACACCGGGGAGCTGTTTTTT. It specifies CASSSKLGNTGELFF.

This clonotype was seen only a few times. The V call is TRBV2, the J call TRBJ2-7; 12 bases are a match to TRBD2. This CDR3 has 14 residues. CDR1 and CDR2 (germline): SNHLY, FYNNEI. After removal of 7 bases from V and 2 bases from J, the junction contained 3 bases not matched to a gene. The CDR3: CASKTSGSAYEQYF. The CDR3 bases are TGTGCCAGCAAGACTAGCGGGAGTGCCTACGAGCAGTACTTC. Based on the CDR3 plus reference TRBV2 and TRBJ2-7, the full variable domain is EPEVTQTPSHQVTQMGQEVILRCVPISNHLYFYWYRQILGQKVEFLVSFYNNEISEKSEIFDDQFSVERPDGSNFTLKIRSTKLEDSAMYFCASKTSGSAYEQYFGPGTRLTVT.